The clone carrying this TCR beta chain was counted ten times or more. Its cognate antigen is unknown. This sample is part of a study of breast tumors, draining lymph nodes, adjacent tissues. General observations from the study: Luminal-like breast cancer showed significantly greater tumor-nontumor repertoire similarity than basal-like breast cancer did.

TCRdb fed the multiplex PCR reads into MiXCR, producing one record per CDR3 protein. The table has 150,000 to 200,000 distinct CDR3 sequences, approximately 30% seen once. Trimming took 9 bases from V and 8 from J, leaving 17 bases between them. The germline gives CDR1 SNHLY, CDR2 FYNNEI. This CDR3 is built from 14 residues. The lymph nodes were axillary draining lymph nodes from breast cancer patients. The source of this sequence is a female donor with breast cancer. Some clones in this sample may be carry-over from other donors' samples. Sequencing input: axillary lymph node tissue. The chain joins TRBV2 to TRBJ1-6; D is uncertain. CDR3 amino acids: CASSDMVGYSPLHF. CDR3 nucleotide sequence: TGTGCCAGTTCTGACATGGTCGGTTATTCACCCCTCCACTTT.